The sequence of this T cell receptor beta chain was determined in a study of vaccination and CD4 T cells after COVID-19. Described treatment: approximately nine-day PBMC culture with coronavirus spike peptide pools or control peptides (ViraFEST assay). Peptide pools at 8 to 10 ug/ml stimulated 2 million or so PBMCs per well with about 10 IU/ml IL-2. The CDR3 has 15 amino acids. Trimming cost V 3 bases and J 0 bases, with 11 bases left between them. Germline V CDR1 and CDR2: LNHDA, SQIVND (reference sequence). In regard to this clonotype: The antigen is undetermined.

The Oncomine TCR Beta short-read assay sequenced DNA from cultured CD4+ T cells. TCRdb re-called the PCR reads with MiXCR, one entry per CDR3 protein. This sample has several thousand distinct CDR3 sequences, with approximately 51% found just once. V is TRBV19 and J is TRBJ1-1, with a weak D call TRBD1 (6 bases). The sequence was collected from a human donor who had recovered from COVID-19. The sample comprised CD4+ T cells from blood, cultured in vitro. The DNA for the CDR3 is TGTGCCAGTAGTATCGGGGGGCCGCTGAACACTGAAGCTTTCTTT. The encoded protein is CASSIGGPLNTEAFF.